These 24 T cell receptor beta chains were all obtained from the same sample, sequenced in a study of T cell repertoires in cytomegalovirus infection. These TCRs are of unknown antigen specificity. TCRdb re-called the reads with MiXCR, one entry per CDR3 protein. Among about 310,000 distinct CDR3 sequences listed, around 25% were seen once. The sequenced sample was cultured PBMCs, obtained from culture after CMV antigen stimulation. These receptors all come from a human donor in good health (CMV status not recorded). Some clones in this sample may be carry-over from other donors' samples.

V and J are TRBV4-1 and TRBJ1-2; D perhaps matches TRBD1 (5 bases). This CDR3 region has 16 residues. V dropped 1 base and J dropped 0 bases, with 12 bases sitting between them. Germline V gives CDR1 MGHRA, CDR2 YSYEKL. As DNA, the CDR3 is TGCGCCAGCAGCCAAGCCCCGGGCAGGGCTAACTATGGCTACACCTTC. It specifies CASSQAPGRANYGYTF.

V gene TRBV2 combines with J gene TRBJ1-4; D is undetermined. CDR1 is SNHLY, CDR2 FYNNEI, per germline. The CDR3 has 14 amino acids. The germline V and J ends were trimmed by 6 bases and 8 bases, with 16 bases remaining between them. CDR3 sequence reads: CASRLLGSGEKLFF. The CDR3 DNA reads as TGTGCCAGCAGATTACTCGGGTCGGGAGAAAAACTGTTTTTT.

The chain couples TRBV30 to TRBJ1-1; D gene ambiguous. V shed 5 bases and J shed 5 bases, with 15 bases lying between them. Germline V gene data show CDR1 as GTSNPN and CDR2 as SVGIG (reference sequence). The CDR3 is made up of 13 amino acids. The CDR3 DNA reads TGTGCCTGGGGGCGAGATCCGCGGACTGAAGCTTTCTTT. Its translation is CAWGRDPRTEAFF.

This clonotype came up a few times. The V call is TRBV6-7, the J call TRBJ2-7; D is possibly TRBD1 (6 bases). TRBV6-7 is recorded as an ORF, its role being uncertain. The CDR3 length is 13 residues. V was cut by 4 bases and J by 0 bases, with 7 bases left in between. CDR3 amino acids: CASSWDNSYEQYF. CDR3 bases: TGTGCCAGCAGTTGGGACAACTCCTACGAGCAGTACTTC.

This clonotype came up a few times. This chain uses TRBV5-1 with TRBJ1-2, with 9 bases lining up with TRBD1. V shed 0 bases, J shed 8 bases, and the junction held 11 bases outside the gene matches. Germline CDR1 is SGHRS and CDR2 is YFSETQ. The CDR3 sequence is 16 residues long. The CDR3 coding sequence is TGCGCCAGCAGCTTGGCCGTATCCGGGACAGGGTACGGCTACACCTTC. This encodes CASSLAVSGTGYGYTF. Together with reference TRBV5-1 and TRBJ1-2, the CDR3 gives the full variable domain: KAGVTQTPRYLIKTRGQQVTLSCSPISGHRSVSWYQQTPGQGLQFLFEYFSETQRNKGNFPGRFSGRQFSNSRSEMNVSTLELGDSALYLCASSLAVSGTGYGYTFGSGTRLTVV.

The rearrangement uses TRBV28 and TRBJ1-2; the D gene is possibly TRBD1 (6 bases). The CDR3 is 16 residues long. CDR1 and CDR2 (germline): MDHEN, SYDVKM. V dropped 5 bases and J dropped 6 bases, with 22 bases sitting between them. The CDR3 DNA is TGTGCCAGCAGTCAATCCCCTGGGGATGCAGGGGATGGCTACACCTTC. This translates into CASSQSPGDAGDGYTF.

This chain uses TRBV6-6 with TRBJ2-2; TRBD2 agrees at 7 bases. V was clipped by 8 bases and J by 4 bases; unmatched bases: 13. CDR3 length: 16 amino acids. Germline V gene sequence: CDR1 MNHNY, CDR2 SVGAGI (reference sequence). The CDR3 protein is CASRRREITATGELFF. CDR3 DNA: TGTGCCAGCCGCCGGCGGGAGATTACGGCCACCGGGGAGCTGTTTTTT.

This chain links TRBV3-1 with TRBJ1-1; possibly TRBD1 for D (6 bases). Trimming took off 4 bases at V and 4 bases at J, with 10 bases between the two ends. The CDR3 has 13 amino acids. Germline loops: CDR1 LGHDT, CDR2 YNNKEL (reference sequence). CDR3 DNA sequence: TGTGCCAGCAGCCGTAAAGGGGGCACTGAAGCTTTCTTT. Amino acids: CASSRKGGTEAFF.

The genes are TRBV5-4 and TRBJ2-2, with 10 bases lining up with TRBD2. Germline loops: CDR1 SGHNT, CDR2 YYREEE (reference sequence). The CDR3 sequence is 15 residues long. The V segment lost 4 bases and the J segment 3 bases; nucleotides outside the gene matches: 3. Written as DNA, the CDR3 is TGTGCCAGCAGCCACGGACTAGCGGACACCGGGGAGCTGTTTTTT. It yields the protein CASSHGLADTGELFF. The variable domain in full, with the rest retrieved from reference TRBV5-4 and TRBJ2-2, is ETGVTQSPTHLIKTRGQQVTLRCSSQSGHNTVSWYQQALGQGPQFIFQYYREEENGRGNFPPRFSGLQFPNYSSELNVNALELDDSALYLCASSHGLADTGELFFGEGSRLTVL.

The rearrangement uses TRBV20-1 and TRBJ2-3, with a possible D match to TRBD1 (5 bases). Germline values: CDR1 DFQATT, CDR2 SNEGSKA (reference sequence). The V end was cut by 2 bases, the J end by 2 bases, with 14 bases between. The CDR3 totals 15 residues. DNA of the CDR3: TGCAGTGCTAGATGGGGCCGGGCCGCCACAGATACGCAGTATTTT. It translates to CSARWGRAATDTQYF.

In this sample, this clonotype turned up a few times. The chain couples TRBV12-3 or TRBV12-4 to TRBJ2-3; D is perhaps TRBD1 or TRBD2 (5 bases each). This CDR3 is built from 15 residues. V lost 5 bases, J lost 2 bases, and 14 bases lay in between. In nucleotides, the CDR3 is TGTGCCAGCAGTCCCCGGGACCTACCCACAGATACGCAGTATTTT. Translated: CASSPRDLPTDTQYF.

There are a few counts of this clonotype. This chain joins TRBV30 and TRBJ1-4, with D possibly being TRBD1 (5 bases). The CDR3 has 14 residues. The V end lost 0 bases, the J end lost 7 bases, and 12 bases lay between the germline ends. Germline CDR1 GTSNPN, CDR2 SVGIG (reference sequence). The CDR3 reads CAWSVGGVREKLFF. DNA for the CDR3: TGTGCCTGGAGTGTGGGGGGGGTTCGTGAAAAACTGTTTTTT.

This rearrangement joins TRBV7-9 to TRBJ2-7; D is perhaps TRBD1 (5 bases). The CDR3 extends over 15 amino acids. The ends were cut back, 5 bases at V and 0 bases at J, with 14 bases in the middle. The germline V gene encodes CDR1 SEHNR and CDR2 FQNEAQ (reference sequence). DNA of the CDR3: TGTGCCAGCAGCACCGCAGGGCCCAGCTCCTACGAGCAGTACTTC. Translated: CASSTAGPSSYEQYF.

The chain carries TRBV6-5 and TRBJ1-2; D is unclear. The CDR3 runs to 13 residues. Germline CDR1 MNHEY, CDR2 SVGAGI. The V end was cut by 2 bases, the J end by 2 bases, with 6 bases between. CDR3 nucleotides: TGTGCCAGCAGTTACGTAGGAAACTATGGCTACACCTTC. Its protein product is CASSYVGNYGYTF.

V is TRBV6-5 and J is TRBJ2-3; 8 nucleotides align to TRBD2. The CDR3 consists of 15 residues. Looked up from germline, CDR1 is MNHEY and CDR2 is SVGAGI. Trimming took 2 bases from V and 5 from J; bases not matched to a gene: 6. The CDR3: CASSYMAGGGDTQYF. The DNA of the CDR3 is TGTGCCAGCAGTTACATGGCGGGAGGTGGAGATACGCAGTATTTT.

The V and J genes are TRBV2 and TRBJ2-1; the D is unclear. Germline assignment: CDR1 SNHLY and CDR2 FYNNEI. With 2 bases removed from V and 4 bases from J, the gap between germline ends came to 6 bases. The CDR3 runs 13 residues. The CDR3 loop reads CASSERVYNEQFF. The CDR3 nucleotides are TGTGCCAGCAGTGAACGGGTATACAATGAGCAGTTCTTC.

CDR3 in DNA: TGTGCCACCAGCAGATTTCGGCGGACTGAAGCTTTCTTT. The encoded protein is CATSRFRRTEAFF. The V and J genes are TRBV15 and TRBJ1-1; D is uncertain. Germline V lookup: CDR1 LNHNV, CDR2 YYDKDF (reference sequence). The V and J ends lost 2 bases and 5 bases respectively, with 9 bases between them. This CDR3 spans 13 amino acids.

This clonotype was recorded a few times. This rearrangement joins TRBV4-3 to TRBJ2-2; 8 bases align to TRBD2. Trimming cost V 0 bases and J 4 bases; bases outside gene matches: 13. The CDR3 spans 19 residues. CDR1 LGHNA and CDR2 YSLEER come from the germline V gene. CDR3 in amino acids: CASSQDPPLGTRFTGELFF. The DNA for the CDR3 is TGCGCCAGCAGCCAAGATCCTCCCCTGGGGACTAGATTCACCGGGGAGCTGTTTTTT.

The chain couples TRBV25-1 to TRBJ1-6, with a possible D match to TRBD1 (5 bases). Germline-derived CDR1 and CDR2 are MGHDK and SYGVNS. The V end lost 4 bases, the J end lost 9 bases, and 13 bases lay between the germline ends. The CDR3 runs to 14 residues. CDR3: CASSAEGYGSPLHF. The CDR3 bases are TGTGCCAGCAGTGCCGAGGGGTATGGTTCACCCCTCCACTTT.

CDR3 residues: CASSYYLTGELFF. For the CDR3, the DNA is TGTGCCAGCAGTTACTACCTCACCGGGGAGCTGTTTTTT. This chain joins TRBV6-2 or TRBV6-3 and TRBJ2-2; no clear D. This CDR3 has 13 amino acids. Trimming took 1 base from V and 4 from J, leaving 4 bases between them. In germline, CDR1 is MNHEY, CDR2 SVGEGT.

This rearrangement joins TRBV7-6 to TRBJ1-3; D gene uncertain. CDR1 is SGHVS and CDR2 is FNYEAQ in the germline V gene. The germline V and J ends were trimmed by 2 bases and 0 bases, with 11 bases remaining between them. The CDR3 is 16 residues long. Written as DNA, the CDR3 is TGTGCCAGCAGCTTAAACTCCCACCACTCTGGAAACACCATATATTTT. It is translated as CASSLNSHHSGNTIYF.

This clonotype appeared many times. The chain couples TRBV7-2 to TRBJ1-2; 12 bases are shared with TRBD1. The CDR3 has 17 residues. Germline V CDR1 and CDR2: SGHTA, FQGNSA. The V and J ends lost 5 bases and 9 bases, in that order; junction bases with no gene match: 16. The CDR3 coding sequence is TGTGCCAGCAGCCCGCATCGTCCGGGACAGGGGGCTGGGAGCTACACCTTC. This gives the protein CASSPHRPGQGAGSYTF. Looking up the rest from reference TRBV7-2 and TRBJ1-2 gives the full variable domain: GAGVSQSPSNKVTEKGKDVELRCDPISGHTALYWYRQSLGQGLEFLIYFQGNSAPDKSGLPSDRFSAERTGGSVSTLTIQRTQQEDSAVYLCASSPHRPGQGAGSYTFGSGTRLTVV.

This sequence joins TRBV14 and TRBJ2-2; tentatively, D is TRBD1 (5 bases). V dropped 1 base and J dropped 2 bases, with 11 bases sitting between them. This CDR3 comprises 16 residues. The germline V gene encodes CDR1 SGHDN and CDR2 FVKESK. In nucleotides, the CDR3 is TGTGCCAGCAGCCAAGGGCTACAGGTTAACACCGGGGAGCTGTTTTTT. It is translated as CASSQGLQVNTGELFF.

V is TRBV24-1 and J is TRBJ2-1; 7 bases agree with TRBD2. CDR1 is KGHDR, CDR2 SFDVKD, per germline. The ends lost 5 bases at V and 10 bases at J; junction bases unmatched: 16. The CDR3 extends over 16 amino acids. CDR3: CATSAERGLSLVEQFF. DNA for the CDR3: TGTGCCACCAGTGCCGAACGGGGACTATCCTTAGTCGAGCAGTTCTTC.